A selection of T cell receptor beta chains follows, all from one sample in a study of T cell responses to AZD1222 COVID-19 vaccine. Profiling relied on immunoSEQ multiplex PCR, and the TCRdb table lists in-frame clones only, not all of them. This sample has 100,000 to 150,000 clones, with under 95% found just once. The source was peripheral blood, collected 28 days after the second AZD1222 dose. The receptors shown here come from an adult who received the AZD1222 COVID-19 vaccine. The CDR3 runs from the conserved cysteine through the conserved F or W. A D gene is named only where the DNA matches it firmly. A clone size is listed for some rows: how often the clone was seen (once, few, many), or a class if it is expanded.

size: NA; J: TRBJ1-4; D: NA; V: TRBV7-2; DNA: TGTGCCAGCAGCTTACAGCCTTATGAAAAACTGTTTTTT; CDR3: CASSLQPYEKLFF
size: NA; J: TRBJ2-1; D: TRBD2; V: TRBV7-9; DNA: TGTGCCAGCAGCTTATCGGCATCTAGCGGCCCGACCTACAATGAGCAGTTCTTC; CDR3: CASSLSASSGPTYNEQFF
size: NA; J: TRBJ1-2; D: NA; V: TRBV7-9; DNA: TGTGCCAGCAGCTTAGGGAAAGATGGCTACACCTTC; CDR3: CASSLGKDGYTF
size: NA; J: TRBJ1-3; D: NA; V: TRBV5-1; DNA: TGCGCCAGCAGCTTGGATGGGGTCTCTGGAAACACCATATATTTT; CDR3: CASSLDGVSGNTIYF
size: NA; J: TRBJ2-2; D: TRBD1; V: TRBV7-3; DNA: TGTGCCAGCAGCTTAGTGGCAGGGGGATACACCGGGGAGCTGTTTTTT; CDR3: CASSLVAGGYTGELFF
size: NA; J: TRBJ2-1; D: NA; V: TRBV6-2/TRBV6-3; DNA: TGTGCCAGCAGTTACTCGGATGAGCAGTTCTTC; CDR3: CASSYSDEQFF
size: NA; J: TRBJ2-2; D: TRBD2; V: TRBV2; DNA: TGTGCCAGCAGTGATAGTACTAGCGGCGGGGAGCTGTTTTTT; CDR3: CASSDSTSGGELFF
size: once; J: TRBJ1-1; D: NA; V: TRBV2; DNA: TGTGCCAGTACGGCCGGGGGTATGACTGAAGCTTTCTTT; CDR3: CASTAGGMTEAFF
size: NA; J: TRBJ2-3; D: TRBD1; V: TRBV5-1; DNA: TGCGCCAGCAGCTTCGGACAGGCCTCCTTCACAGATACGCAGTATTTT; CDR3: CASSFGQASFTDTQYF
size: NA; J: TRBJ2-7; D: NA; V: TRBV9; DNA: TGTGCCAGCAGCGCCGGCGGCAGCGAGCACTACGAGCAGTACTTC; CDR3: CASSAGGSEHYEQYF
size: NA; J: TRBJ2-7; D: NA; V: TRBV11-2; DNA: TGTGCCAGCAGCTTAGCAGGCGGGCTCGAGCAGTACTTC; CDR3: CASSLAGGLEQYF
size: NA; J: TRBJ2-7; D: TRBD2; V: TRBV7-9; DNA: TGTGCCAGCAGCTTATCTAGCGGGAGATACGAGCAGTACTTC; CDR3: CASSLSSGRYEQYF
size: NA; J: TRBJ2-3; D: TRBD2; V: TRBV2; DNA: TGTGCCAGCTCTAGCGGGGCTAGCACAGATACGCAGTATTTT; CDR3: CASSSGASTDTQYF
size: NA; J: TRBJ1-2; D: NA; V: TRBV30; DNA: TGTGCGTGTCTCCATGGGACGTTCTTCCCTCCTAACTATGGCTACACCTTC; CDR3: CACLHGTFFPPNYGYTF
size: NA; J: TRBJ2-5; D: TRBD2; V: TRBV27; DNA: TGTGCCAGCAGTCTGGGCGGGGGGGAAGAGACCCAGTACTTC; CDR3: CASSLGGGEETQYF
size: NA; J: TRBJ2-7; D: TRBD2; V: TRBV4-2; DNA: TGTGCCAGCAGCCAAGACTGGGGGACTAGCGGGCGTTCGACCCACGAGCAGTACTTC; CDR3: CASSQDWGTSGRSTHEQYF
size: NA; J: TRBJ2-7; D: TRBD1; V: TRBV15; DNA: TGTGCCACCAGCAGTACAGGGGGCGTCCACGAGCAGTACTTC; CDR3: CATSSTGGVHEQYF
size: NA; J: TRBJ1-5; D: NA; V: TRBV3-1/TRBV3-2; DNA: TGTGCCAGCAGCCAAGATCTGCGAAACAATCAGCCCCAGCATTTT; CDR3: CASSQDLRNNQPQHF
size: NA; J: TRBJ1-1; D: NA; V: TRBV5-1; DNA: TGCGCCAGCAGATACTCAGGGACGAACACTGAAGCTTTCTTT; CDR3: CASRYSGTNTEAFF
size: NA; J: TRBJ1-5; D: NA; V: TRBV6-1; DNA: TGTGCCAGCAGTGAAACGGATGGGGGCAATCAGCCCCAGCATTTT; CDR3: CASSETDGGNQPQHF
size: NA; J: TRBJ1-2; D: NA; V: TRBV5-1; DNA: TGCGCCAGCAGCAAGGACCCCGCAGGGGTTGGCTACACCTTC; CDR3: CASSKDPAGVGYTF
size: NA; J: TRBJ1-3; D: NA; V: TRBV2; DNA: TGTGCCAGCAGTGAAGGGGCAGGGCCTGGAAACACCATATATTTT; CDR3: CASSEGAGPGNTIYF
size: NA; J: TRBJ1-5; D: NA; V: TRBV12-3/TRBV12-4; DNA: TGTGCCAGCAGTTTAATGGAGGGGAGGCCCCAGCATTTT; CDR3: CASSLMEGRPQHF
size: NA; J: TRBJ2-1; D: NA; V: TRBV12-3/TRBV12-4; DNA: TGTGCCAGCAGTCCCGCGGTCCTCAATGAGCAGTTCTTC; CDR3: CASSPAVLNEQFF
size: NA; J: TRBJ1-5; D: NA; V: TRBV6-5; DNA: TGTGCCAGCAGAAGAGGCGGCAATCAGCCCCAGCATTTT; CDR3: CASRRGGNQPQHF
size: NA; J: TRBJ2-3; D: TRBD2; V: TRBV20-1; DNA: TGCAGTGCTGGCCCCGGGACTATTCGGTATTTT; CDR3: CSAGPGTIRYF
size: NA; J: TRBJ2-2; D: NA; V: TRBV5-1; DNA: TGCGCCAGCAGCTTGGGCCGGAGTGGTCCGGGCGGGGAGCTGTTTTTT; CDR3: CASSLGRSGPGGELFF
size: few; J: TRBJ1-4; D: NA; V: TRBV12-5; DNA: TGTGCTAGTGCCGAGCCGCACACCGGGCCATGGAATGAAAAACTGTTTTTT; CDR3: CASAEPHTGPWNEKLFF
size: NA; J: TRBJ2-5; D: NA; V: TRBV7-8; DNA: TGTGCCAGCAGCCCCCTAGGACCCCGGGAGTCGCAGTACTTC; CDR3: CASSPLGPRESQYF
size: NA; J: TRBJ1-2; D: NA; V: TRBV28; DNA: TGTGCCAGCAGCCTTAAGCACAGGGCCTATGGCTACACCTTC; CDR3: CASSLKHRAYGYTF
size: NA; J: TRBJ2-1; D: TRBD1; V: TRBV19; DNA: TGTGCCAGTAGTACATACACAGGGGGCTCCTACAATGAGCAGTTCTTC; CDR3: CASSTYTGGSYNEQFF
size: NA; J: TRBJ2-2; D: NA; V: TRBV11-3; DNA: TGTGCCAGCAGCCCCCGACAGACGAACACCGGGGAGCTGTTTTTT; CDR3: CASSPRQTNTGELFF
size: NA; J: TRBJ2-4; D: TRBD2; V: TRBV28; DNA: TGTGCCAGCAGTCGCGGGGGTGAACTAGCCAAAAACATTCAGTACTTC; CDR3: CASSRGGELAKNIQYF
size: once; J: TRBJ1-1; D: NA; V: TRBV11-2; DNA: TGTGCCAGCAGCTTAGGTATCTCGGGTCGGCCTGAAGCTTTCTTT; CDR3: CASSLGISGRPEAFF
size: NA; J: TRBJ2-5; D: NA; V: TRBV11-2; DNA: TGTGCCAGCAGCTTAGGCTCCTACTCCCCGCAGACCCAGTACTTC; CDR3: CASSLGSYSPQTQYF
size: NA; J: TRBJ2-5; D: NA; V: TRBV5-1; DNA: TGCGCCAGTCACCGGGGGGCTATTAAAGAGACCCAGTACTTC; CDR3: CASHRGAIKETQYF
size: NA; J: TRBJ2-3; D: NA; V: TRBV29-1; DNA: TGCAGCGTTCTTGGTGATGTTGACAGCACAGATACGCAGTATTTT; CDR3: CSVLGDVDSTDTQYF
size: NA; J: TRBJ2-7; D: TRBD2; V: TRBV5-1; DNA: TGCGCCAGCAGCTTGCGAGGGACTAACTACGAGCAGTACTTC; CDR3: CASSLRGTNYEQYF
size: NA; J: TRBJ1-1; D: TRBD1; V: TRBV3-1/TRBV3-2; DNA: TGTGCCAGCAGCCAATCACAGACAGGGGGTGATACTGAAGCTTTCTTT; CDR3: CASSQSQTGGDTEAFF
size: NA; J: TRBJ2-1; D: NA; V: TRBV27; DNA: TGTGCCAGCAGTTTCTTCGGGACAAATGAGCAGTTCTTC; CDR3: CASSFFGTNEQFF
size: NA; J: TRBJ1-2; D: NA; V: TRBV19; DNA: TGTGCCAGTAGTAAAGCCTCCTATTATGGCTACACCTTC; CDR3: CASSKASYYGYTF
size: NA; J: TRBJ2-2; D: NA; V: TRBV15; DNA: TGTGCCACCAGCAGTAATCCCCTAGCGTCACACACCGGGGAGCTGTTTTTT; CDR3: CATSSNPLASHTGELFF
size: NA; J: TRBJ1-6; D: NA; V: TRBV5-1; DNA: TGCGCCAGCAGGGGATCCCTCCACTTT; CDR3: CASRGSLHF
size: NA; J: TRBJ1-3; D: NA; V: TRBV19; DNA: TGTGCCAGTAGCCCACAGAGAGCTGGAAACACCATATATTTT; CDR3: CASSPQRAGNTIYF
size: NA; J: TRBJ2-7; D: NA; V: TRBV2; DNA: TGTGCCAGCAGTGGCGGGACAGCTCCCTACGAGCAGTACTTC; CDR3: CASSGGTAPYEQYF
size: NA; J: TRBJ1-2; D: NA; V: TRBV2; DNA: TGTGCCAGCAGTAGGGACGGCTTTGGCTACACCTTC; CDR3: CASSRDGFGYTF
size: NA; J: TRBJ1-2; D: NA; V: TRBV6-5; DNA: TGTGCCAGTCAGAAGGTCGCCGGCTATGGCTACACCTTC; CDR3: CASQKVAGYGYTF
size: once; J: TRBJ2-5; D: NA; V: TRBV29-1; DNA: TGCAGCGTTGGAGGTGAGGAGACCCAGTACTTC; CDR3: CSVGGEETQYF
size: NA; J: TRBJ2-3; D: TRBD1; V: TRBV6-5; DNA: TGTGCCAGCAGCCCCGGACAGGGGGTAATAAATACGCAGTATTTT; CDR3: CASSPGQGVINTQYF
size: NA; J: TRBJ1-1; D: NA; V: TRBV6-1; DNA: TGTGCCAGCAGTGATTACTACAGGGAAAACACTGAAGCTTTCTTT; CDR3: CASSDYYRENTEAFF
size: NA; J: TRBJ2-7; D: NA; V: TRBV11-1; DNA: TGTGCCAGCAGTGGTAGCTCCTACGAGCAGTACTTC; CDR3: CASSGSSYEQYF
size: NA; J: TRBJ2-1; D: NA; V: TRBV11-2; DNA: TGTGCCAGCAGCTCCTGGACAGAGCCTGATGAGCAGTTCTTC; CDR3: CASSSWTEPDEQFF
size: NA; J: TRBJ1-5; D: NA; V: TRBV6-6; DNA: TGTGCCAGCAAGGGGAACAACAATCAGCCCCAGCATTTT; CDR3: CASKGNNNQPQHF
size: NA; J: TRBJ2-7; D: NA; V: TRBV28; DNA: TGTGCCAGCAGTCCATACTTAGCCTACGAGCAGTACTTC; CDR3: CASSPYLAYEQYF
size: NA; J: TRBJ1-2; D: NA; V: TRBV9; DNA: TGTGCCAGCAGCGTAGATCACAGGGTGTACACCTTC; CDR3: CASSVDHRVYTF
size: NA; J: TRBJ2-1; D: NA; V: TRBV5-5; DNA: TGTGCCAGCAGCTTCAGTCTGGTCTACAATGAGCAGTTCTTC; CDR3: CASSFSLVYNEQFF
size: NA; J: TRBJ1-1; D: NA; V: TRBV3-1/TRBV3-2; DNA: TGTGCCACCAGACTCAACACTGAAGCTTTCTTT; CDR3: CATRLNTEAFF
size: NA; J: TRBJ2-5; D: NA; V: TRBV9; DNA: TGTGCCAGCAGCCTCGGGGTCGGGGGGCGAGGACAAGAGACCCAGTACTTC; CDR3: CASSLGVGGRGQETQYF
size: few; J: TRBJ1-1; D: NA; V: TRBV2; DNA: TGTGCCAGCACCGAGAATAGGAACACTGAAGCTTTCTTT; CDR3: CASTENRNTEAFF